Listed below are T cell receptor beta chains from one sample, sequenced in a study of blood T cell repertoires in COVID-19. Generated by immunoSEQ multiplex PCR, the TCRdb table keeps only in-frame clones and is missing some. The table records some 83,000 clones, about 78% of them present only once. Specimen: peripheral blood. These receptors were obtained from a woman of 80 years or more with acute or convalescent COVID-19. Both conserved end residues are part of each CDR3. Fields, in order: clone size, CDR3 length, V gene, D gene, J gene, CDR3 protein, CDR3 DNA. The D gene is left open where the match is weak. Size values are once, few and many counts, or a class for expanded clones, and some rows have none.

NA	12	TRBV10-2	NA	TRBJ2-5	CASSELAETQYF	TGCGCCAGCAGTGAGCTAGCGGAGACCCAGTACTTC
NA	14	TRBV19	NA	TRBJ1-1	CASRAVGGRGEAFF	TGTGCCAGTAGAGCAGTGGGAGGGCGTGGGGAAGCTTTCTTT
once	14	TRBV15	TRBD1	TRBJ1-6	CATSRGDRDSPLHF	TGTGCCACCAGCAGAGGAGACAGGGATTCACCCCTCCACTTT
NA	19	TRBV14	NA	TRBJ1-3	CASSQDQLGLTSSGNTIYF	TGTGCCAGCAGCCAAGATCAACTCGGGCTGACTAGCTCTGGAAACACCATATATTTT
NA	15	TRBV7-2	TRBD1	TRBJ1-1	CASNSRDRGEFEAFF	TGTGCCAGCAACTCCCGGGACAGGGGCGAATTTGAAGCTTTCTTT
few	16	TRBV2	TRBD2	TRBJ2-1	CASSKVAGNTYNEQFF	TGTGCCAGCAGTAAGGTAGCGGGGAACACCTACAATGAGCAGTTCTTC
NA	16	TRBV24-1	NA	TRBJ1-4	CATSDKQGALGEKLFF	TGTGCCACCAGTGACAAACAGGGCGCACTAGGCGAAAAACTGTTTTTT
few	13	TRBV9	NA	TRBJ2-5	CASSRGIQETQYF	TGTGCCAGCAGTCGGGGTATCCAAGAGACCCAGTACTTC
NA	13	TRBV23-1	NA	TRBJ1-2	CASRMGGQYGYTF	TGCGCCAGCAGAATGGGGGGGCAATATGGCTACACCTTC
NA	18	TRBV4-3	TRBD2	TRBJ2-4	CASSQGLAGEVAKNIQYF	TGCGCCAGCAGCCAAGGACTAGCGGGGGAAGTAGCCAAAAACATTCAGTACTTC
NA	17	TRBV14	TRBD1	TRBJ1-3	CASSHRTGPLAGNTIYF	TGTGCCAGCAGCCATAGGACAGGGCCCCTGGCGGGAAACACCATATATTTT
NA	13	TRBV2	TRBD1	TRBJ1-2	CASSPGQEYGYTF	TGTGCCAGCAGTCCGGGACAGGAGTATGGCTACACCTTC
NA	16	TRBV18	NA	TRBJ1-2	CASSLTRDKGTYGYTF	TGTGCCAGCTCACTCACAAGGGACAAGGGCACCTATGGCTACACCTTC
NA	12	TRBV10-3	NA	TRBJ2-7	CAIRALNYEQYF	TGTGCCATCAGGGCACTAAACTACGAGCAGTACTTC
NA	12	TRBV10-3	NA	TRBJ2-3	CAIGDRTDTQYF	TGTGCCATCGGAGACCGCACAGATACGCAGTATTTT
NA	14	TRBV19	NA	TRBJ1-2	CASSMRAQPKGYTF	TGTGCCAGTAGTATGCGGGCCCAACCGAAAGGCTACACCTTC
NA	16	TRBV5-4	TRBD2	TRBJ2-5	CASSLAPSGVGKTQYF	TGTGCCAGCAGCTTGGCCCCTAGCGGGGTGGGAAAGACCCAGTACTTC
once	13	TRBV12-3/TRBV12-4	TRBD1	TRBJ1-1	CASSRQGNTEAFF	TGTGCCAGCAGTAGACAGGGGAACACTGAAGCTTTCTTT
NA	13	TRBV2	NA	TRBJ1-6	CASLGSYNSPLHF	TGTGCCAGCCTCGGTTCCTATAATTCACCCCTCCACTTT
NA	14	TRBV4-3	NA	TRBJ1-2	CASSQDLQVDGYTF	TGCGCCAGCAGCCAAGATTTACAGGTCGATGGCTACACCTTC
NA	14	TRBV30	TRBD2	TRBJ2-5	CAWSSLAVQETQYF	TGTGCCTGGAGTAGTCTAGCGGTCCAAGAGACCCAGTACTTC
NA	16	TRBV6-2/TRBV6-3	NA	TRBJ1-5	CASSWVGQSDIQPQHF	TGTGCCAGCAGTTGGGTAGGTCAGTCTGACATTCAGCCCCAGCATTTT
NA	13	TRBV4-1	TRBD2	TRBJ2-7	CASSFLAGNEQYF	TGCGCCAGCAGCTTTCTAGCGGGCAACGAGCAGTACTTC
few	14	TRBV27	NA	TRBJ1-1	CASSLREPNTEAFF	TGTGCCAGCAGTTTGAGAGAGCCGAACACTGAAGCTTTCTTT
few	13	TRBV5-1	NA	TRBJ2-5	CASSPQGAGTQYF	TGCGCCAGCAGCCCACAGGGCGCCGGGACCCAGTACTTC
NA	17	TRBV7-8	TRBD2	TRBJ2-3	CASSPRTSGVRTDTQYF	TGTGCCAGCAGCCCGAGGACTAGCGGGGTTCGTACAGATACGCAGTATTTT
NA	15	TRBV7-9	TRBD2	TRBJ2-1	CASSPTRGAYNEQFF	TGTGCCAGCAGCCCCACGCGGGGGGCCTACAATGAGCAGTTCTTC
NA	17	TRBV12-5	TRBD2	TRBJ2-2	CASALLAGGFYTGELFF	TGTGCTAGTGCCCTACTAGCGGGGGGGTTTTACACCGGGGAGCTGTTTTTT
NA	12	TRBV3-1/TRBV3-2	NA	TRBJ1-1	CASSRTDTEAFF	TGTGCCAGCAGCAGAACGGACACTGAAGCTTTCTTT
NA	13	TRBV2	TRBD1	TRBJ1-2	CASRGQGGHGYTF	TGTGCCAGCAGGGGACAGGGGGGCCATGGCTACACCTTC
NA	14	TRBV14	TRBD1	TRBJ1-2	CASLEGAGNYGYTF	TGTGCCAGCCTAGAGGGGGCGGGAAACTATGGCTACACCTTC
NA	13	TRBV5-4	NA	TRBJ1-6	CASRGSYNSPLHF	TGTGCCAGCAGGGGCAGCTATAATTCACCCCTCCACTTT
NA	14	TRBV7-8	TRBD1	TRBJ1-5	CASSSGTGNQPQHF	TGTGCCAGCAGCTCCGGGACAGGCAATCAGCCCCAGCATTTT
few	15	TRBV19	NA	TRBJ1-2	CASSIGGSRDYGYTF	TGTGCCAGTAGTATCGGGGGAAGCAGGGACTATGGCTACACCTTC
NA	16	TRBV2	TRBD1	TRBJ2-2	CASSGAGGARTGELFF	TGTGCCAGCAGTGGAGCAGGGGGCGCGCGGACCGGGGAGCTGTTTTTT
NA	13	TRBV6-5	NA	TRBJ2-7	CASSYGQRSEQYF	TGTGCCAGCAGTTACGGACAGCGCTCCGAGCAGTACTTC
NA	14	TRBV7-2	NA	TRBJ2-7	CASTYSGGDREQYF	TGTGCCAGCACCTATAGCGGCGGGGATCGGGAGCAGTACTTC
NA	16	TRBV19	TRBD1	TRBJ1-1	CASSPRDRGQSTEAFF	TGTGCCAGTAGTCCCCGGGACAGGGGGCAGAGCACTGAAGCTTTCTTT
NA	19	TRBV7-6	NA	TRBJ1-4	CASSPTLPQGGLRWEKLFF	TGTGCCAGCAGCCCGACTTTACCCCAAGGGGGTCTCCGGTGGGAAAAACTGTTTTTT
NA	11	TRBV20-1	NA	TRBJ2-5	CSAKTGETQYF	TGCAGTGCCAAGACAGGAGAGACCCAGTACTTC
NA	15	TRBV5-1	NA	TRBJ2-3	CASRAQGSPTDTQYF	TGCGCCAGCAGAGCGCAGGGCTCGCCCACAGATACGCAGTATTTT
NA	14	TRBV18	NA	TRBJ1-2	CASSPDTDTYGYTF	TGTGCCAGCTCACCGGACACCGATACCTATGGCTACACCTTC
NA	14	TRBV7-2	TRBD2	TRBJ2-5	CASSLQRGGETQYF	TGTGCCAGCAGCTTACAGCGGGGAGGGGAGACCCAGTACTTC
NA	14	TRBV11-1	NA	TRBJ2-5	CASSLVRTDETQYF	TGTGCCAGCAGCTTAGTGCGGACAGACGAGACCCAGTACTTC
NA	14	TRBV4-2	TRBD1	TRBJ1-1	CASSRGTGRTEAFF	TGTGCCAGCAGCCGGGGGACAGGAAGGACTGAAGCTTTCTTT
NA	15	TRBV6-5	NA	TRBJ1-2	CASSYSWDTFYGYTF	TGTGCCAGCAGTTACTCGTGGGACACCTTCTATGGCTACACCTTC
NA	16	TRBV25-1	NA	TRBJ1-1	CASSEYRGSTNTEAFF	TGTGCCAGCAGTGAATATAGAGGCAGTACCAACACTGAAGCTTTCTTT
many	14	TRBV2	NA	TRBJ1-1	CASRHRFMNTEAFF	TGTGCCAGCAGGCACAGGTTCATGAACACTGAAGCTTTCTTT
NA	16	TRBV9	TRBD1	TRBJ1-3	CASSPSGQGSGNTIYF	TGTGCCAGCAGCCCCTCGGGACAGGGGTCTGGAAACACCATATATTTT
NA	17	TRBV3-1/TRBV3-2	NA	TRBJ1-2	CASSPGQGRGGLYGYTF	TGTGCCAGCAGCCCGGGGCAGGGCCGGGGGGGCCTATATGGCTACACCTTC
NA	13	TRBV19	NA	TRBJ1-1	CASSPSAGREAFF	TGTGCCAGTAGTCCCTCGGCAGGGCGAGAAGCTTTCTTT
NA	14	TRBV7-9	TRBD1	TRBJ2-7	CASSAQGGGYEQYF	TGTGCCAGCAGCGCACAGGGGGGAGGCTACGAGCAGTACTTC
NA	12	TRBV5-4	NA	TRBJ2-4	CASSLDRAPGDF	TGTGCCAGCAGCTTGGATCGGGCCCCGGGGGACTTC
once	15	TRBV6-2/TRBV6-3	TRBD2	TRBJ2-2	CASSPWAGGTGELFF	TGTGCCAGCAGTCCCTGGGCGGGGGGCACCGGGGAGCTGTTTTTT
NA	14	TRBV2	NA	TRBJ1-1	CASREPGVNTEAFF	TGTGCCAGCCGAGAACCAGGGGTGAACACTGAAGCTTTCTTT